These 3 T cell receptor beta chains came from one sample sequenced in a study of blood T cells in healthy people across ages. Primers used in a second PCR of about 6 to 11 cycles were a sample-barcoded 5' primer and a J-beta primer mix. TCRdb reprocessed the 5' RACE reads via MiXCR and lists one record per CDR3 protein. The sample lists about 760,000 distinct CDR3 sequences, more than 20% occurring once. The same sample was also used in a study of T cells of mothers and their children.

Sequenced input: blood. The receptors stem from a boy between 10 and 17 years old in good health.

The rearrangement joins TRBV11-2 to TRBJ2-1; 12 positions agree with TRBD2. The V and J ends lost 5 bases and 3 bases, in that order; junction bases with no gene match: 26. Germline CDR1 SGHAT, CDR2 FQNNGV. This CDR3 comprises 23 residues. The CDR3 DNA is TGTGCCAGCAGCCCGCCTCCCCTTTGGGCTAGCGGGGGGGCCCTTCCAGGCTACAATGAGCAGTTCTTC. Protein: CASSPPPLWASGGALPGYNEQFF.

This chain's CDR3 is CASSQDGGGFDIQYF. The CDR3 DNA is TGCGCCAGCAGCCAAGATGGGGGCGGTTTTGACATTCAGTACTTC. The chain combines TRBV4-1 with TRBJ2-4; a possible D gene is TRBD1 (6 bases). The V end was cut by 0 bases, the J end by 8 bases, with 14 bases between. CDR1 and CDR2 from the germline V gene are MGHRA and YSYEKL. The CDR3 has 15 amino acids.

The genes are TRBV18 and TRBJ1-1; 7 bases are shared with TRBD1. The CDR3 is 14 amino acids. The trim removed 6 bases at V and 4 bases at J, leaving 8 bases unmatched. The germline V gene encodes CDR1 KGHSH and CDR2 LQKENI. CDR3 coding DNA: TGTGCCAGCTCGGGGGACAGTTCTTTCACTGAAGCTTTCTTT. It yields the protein CASSGDSSFTEAFF. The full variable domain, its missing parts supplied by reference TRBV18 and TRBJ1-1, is NAGVMQNPRHLVRRRGQEARLRCSPMKGHSHVYWYRQLPEEGLKFMVYLQKENIIDESGMPKERFSAEFPKEGPSILRIQQVVRGDSAAYFCASSGDSSFTEAFFGQGTRLTVV.